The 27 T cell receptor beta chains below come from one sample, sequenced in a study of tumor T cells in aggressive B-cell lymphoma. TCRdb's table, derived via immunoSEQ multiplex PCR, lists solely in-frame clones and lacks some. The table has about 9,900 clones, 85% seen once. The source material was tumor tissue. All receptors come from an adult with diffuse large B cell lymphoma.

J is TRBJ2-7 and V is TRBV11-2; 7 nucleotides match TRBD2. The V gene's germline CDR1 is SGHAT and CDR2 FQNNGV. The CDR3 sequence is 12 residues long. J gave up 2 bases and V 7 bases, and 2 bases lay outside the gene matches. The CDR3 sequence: CASTGLAYEQYF. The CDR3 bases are TGTGCCAGCACCGGACTAGCCTACGAGCAGTACTTC.

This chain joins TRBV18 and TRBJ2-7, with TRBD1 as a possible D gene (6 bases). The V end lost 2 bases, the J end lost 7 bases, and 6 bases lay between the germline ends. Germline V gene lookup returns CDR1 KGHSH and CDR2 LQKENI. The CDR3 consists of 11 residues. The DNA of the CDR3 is TGTGCCAGCTCACCAGGGACAGAGCAGTACTTC. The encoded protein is CASSPGTEQYF.

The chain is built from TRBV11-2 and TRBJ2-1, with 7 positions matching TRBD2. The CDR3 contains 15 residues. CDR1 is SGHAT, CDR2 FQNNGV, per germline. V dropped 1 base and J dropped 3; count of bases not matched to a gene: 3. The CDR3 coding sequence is TGTGCCAGCAGCTTAGCGGGAGGCAGCTACAATGAGCAGTTCTTC. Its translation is CASSLAGGSYNEQFF. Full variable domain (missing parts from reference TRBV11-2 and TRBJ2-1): EAGVAQSPRYKIIEKRQSVAFWCNPISGHATLYWYQQILGQGPKLLIQFQNNGVVDDSQLPKDRFSAERLKGVDSTLKIQPAKLEDSAVYLCASSLAGGSYNEQFFGPGTRLTVL.

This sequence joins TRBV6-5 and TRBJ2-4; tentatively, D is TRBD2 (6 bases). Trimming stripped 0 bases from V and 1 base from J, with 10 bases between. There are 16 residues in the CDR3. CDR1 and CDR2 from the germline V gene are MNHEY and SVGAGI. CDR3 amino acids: CASSYSGGSAKNIQYF. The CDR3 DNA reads TGTGCCAGCAGTTACTCTGGGGGGTCGGCCAAAAACATTCAGTACTTC.

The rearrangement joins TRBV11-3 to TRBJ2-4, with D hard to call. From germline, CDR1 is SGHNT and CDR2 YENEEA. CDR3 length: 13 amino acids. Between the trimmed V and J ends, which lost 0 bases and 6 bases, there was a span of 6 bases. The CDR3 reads CASSLESGNIQYF. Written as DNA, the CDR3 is TGTGCCAGCAGCTTAGAGAGTGGAAACATTCAGTACTTC. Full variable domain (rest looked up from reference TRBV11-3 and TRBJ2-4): EAGVVQSPRYKIIEKKQPVAFWCNPISGHNTLYWYLQNLGQGPELLIRYENEEAVDDSQLPKDRFSAERLKGVDSTLKIQPAELGDSAVYLCASSLESGNIQYFGAGTRLSVL.

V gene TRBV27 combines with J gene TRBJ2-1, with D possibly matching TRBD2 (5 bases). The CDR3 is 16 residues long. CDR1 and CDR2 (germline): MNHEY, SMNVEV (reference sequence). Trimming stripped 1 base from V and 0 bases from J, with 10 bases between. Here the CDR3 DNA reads TGTGCCAGCAGTTTATTCCGAGGGATCTCCTACAATGAGCAGTTCTTC. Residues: CASSLFRGISYNEQFF.

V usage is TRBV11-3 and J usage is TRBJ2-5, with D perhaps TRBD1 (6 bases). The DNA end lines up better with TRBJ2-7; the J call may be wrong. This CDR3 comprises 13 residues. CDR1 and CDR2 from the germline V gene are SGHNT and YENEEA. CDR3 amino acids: CASSSRGTYEQYF. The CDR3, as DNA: TGTGCCAGCAGCTCCAGGGGAACCTACGAGCAGTACTTC.

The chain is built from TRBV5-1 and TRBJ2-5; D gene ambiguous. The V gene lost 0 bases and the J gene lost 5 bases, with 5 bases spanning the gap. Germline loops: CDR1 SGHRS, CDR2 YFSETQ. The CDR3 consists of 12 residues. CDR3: CASSLVTETQYF. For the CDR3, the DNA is TGCGCCAGCAGCTTGGTTACTGAGACCCAGTACTTC.

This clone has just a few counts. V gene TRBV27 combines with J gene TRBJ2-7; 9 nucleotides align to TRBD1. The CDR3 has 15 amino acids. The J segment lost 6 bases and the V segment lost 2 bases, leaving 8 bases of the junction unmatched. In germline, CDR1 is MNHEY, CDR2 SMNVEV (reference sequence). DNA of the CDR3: TGTGCCAGCAGTTTAACGGGGACAGGGATGGGCGAGCAGTACTTC. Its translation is CASSLTGTGMGEQYF.

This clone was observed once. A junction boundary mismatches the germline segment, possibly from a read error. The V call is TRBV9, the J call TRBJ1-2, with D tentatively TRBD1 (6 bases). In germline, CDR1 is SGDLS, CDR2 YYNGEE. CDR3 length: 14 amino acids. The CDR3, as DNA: TGTACCAGCAGCGCGACAGGATCGGCCTATGGCTACACCTTC. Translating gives CTSSATGSAYGYTF.

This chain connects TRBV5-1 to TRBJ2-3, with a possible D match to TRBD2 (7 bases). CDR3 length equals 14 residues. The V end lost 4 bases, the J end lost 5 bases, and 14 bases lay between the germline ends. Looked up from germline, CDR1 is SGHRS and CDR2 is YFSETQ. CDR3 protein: CASSQRGGGDTQYF. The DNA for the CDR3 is TGCGCCAGCAGCCAGAGGGGAGGGGGAGATACGCAGTATTTT.

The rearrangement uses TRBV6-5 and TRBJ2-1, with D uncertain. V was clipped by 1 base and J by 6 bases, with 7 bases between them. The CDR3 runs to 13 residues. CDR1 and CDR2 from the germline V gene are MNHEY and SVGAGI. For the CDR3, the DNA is TGTGCCAGCAGTTACTTCCCCGGCAATGAGCAGTTCTTC. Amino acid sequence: CASSYFPGNEQFF.

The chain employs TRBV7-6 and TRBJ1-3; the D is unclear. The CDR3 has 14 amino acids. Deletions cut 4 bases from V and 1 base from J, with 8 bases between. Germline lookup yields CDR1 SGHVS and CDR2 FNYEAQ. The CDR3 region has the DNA TGTGCCAGCAGCTCCCCGGGGTCTGGAAACACCATATATTTT. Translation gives CASSSPGSGNTIYF. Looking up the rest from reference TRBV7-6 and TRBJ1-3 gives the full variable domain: GAGVSQSPRYKVTKRGQDVALRCDPISGHVSLYWYRQALGQGPEFLTYFNYEAQQDKSGLPNDRFSAERPEGSISTLTIQRTEQRDSAMYRCASSSPGSGNTIYFGEGSWLTVV.

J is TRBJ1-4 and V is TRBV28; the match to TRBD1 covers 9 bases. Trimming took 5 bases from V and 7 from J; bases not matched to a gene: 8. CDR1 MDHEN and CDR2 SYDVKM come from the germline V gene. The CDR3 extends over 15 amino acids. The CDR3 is CASSTYRGRREKLFF. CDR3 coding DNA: TGTGCCAGCAGTACTTACAGGGGGCGTCGTGAAAAACTGTTTTTT.

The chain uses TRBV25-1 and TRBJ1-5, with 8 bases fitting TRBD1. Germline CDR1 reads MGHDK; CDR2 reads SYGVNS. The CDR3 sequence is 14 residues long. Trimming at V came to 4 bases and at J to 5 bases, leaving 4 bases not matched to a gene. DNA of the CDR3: TGTGCCAGCAGTGCCGGGACAGGTTATCAGCCCCAGCATTTT. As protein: CASSAGTGYQPQHF.

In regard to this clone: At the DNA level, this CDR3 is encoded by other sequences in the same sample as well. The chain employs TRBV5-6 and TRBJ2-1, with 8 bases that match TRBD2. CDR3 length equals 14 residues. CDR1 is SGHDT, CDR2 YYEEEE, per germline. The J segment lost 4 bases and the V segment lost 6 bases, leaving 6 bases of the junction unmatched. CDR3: CASKSGRGYNEQFF. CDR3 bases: TGTGCCAGCAAAAGCGGGAGAGGTTACAATGAGCAGTTCTTC.

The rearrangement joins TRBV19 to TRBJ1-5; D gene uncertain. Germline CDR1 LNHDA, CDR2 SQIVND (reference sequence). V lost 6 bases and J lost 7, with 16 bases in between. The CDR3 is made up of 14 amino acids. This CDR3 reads CASSPWTDGQPQHF. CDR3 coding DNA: TGTGCCAGTAGCCCGTGGACTGACGGGCAGCCCCAGCATTTT.

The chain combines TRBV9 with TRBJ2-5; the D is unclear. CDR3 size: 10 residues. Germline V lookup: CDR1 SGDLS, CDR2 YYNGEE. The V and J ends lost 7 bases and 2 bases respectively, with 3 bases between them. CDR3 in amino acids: CASPQETQYF. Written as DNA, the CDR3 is TGTGCCAGCCCTCAAGAGACCCAGTACTTC.

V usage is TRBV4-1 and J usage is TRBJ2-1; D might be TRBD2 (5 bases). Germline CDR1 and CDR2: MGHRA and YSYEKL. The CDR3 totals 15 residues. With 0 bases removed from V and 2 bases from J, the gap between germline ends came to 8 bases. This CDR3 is CASSQDVGTYNEQFF. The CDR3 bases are TGCGCCAGCAGCCAAGATGTCGGGACCTACAATGAGCAGTTCTTC.

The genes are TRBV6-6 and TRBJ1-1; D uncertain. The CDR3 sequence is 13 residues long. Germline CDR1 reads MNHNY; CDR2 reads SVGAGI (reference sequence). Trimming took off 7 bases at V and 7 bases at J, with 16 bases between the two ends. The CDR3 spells CASTLATIGEAFF. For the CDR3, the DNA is TGTGCCAGCACCCTCGCCACGATCGGTGAAGCTTTCTTT.

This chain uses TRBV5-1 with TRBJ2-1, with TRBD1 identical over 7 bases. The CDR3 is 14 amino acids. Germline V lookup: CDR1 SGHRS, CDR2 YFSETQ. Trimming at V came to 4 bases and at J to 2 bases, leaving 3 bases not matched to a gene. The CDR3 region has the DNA TGCGCCAGCAGCGTTGGGACAGCCTACAATGAGCAGTTCTTC. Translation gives CASSVGTAYNEQFF. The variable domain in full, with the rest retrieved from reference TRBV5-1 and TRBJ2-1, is KAGVTQTPRYLIKTRGQQVTLSCSPISGHRSVSWYQQTPGQGLQFLFEYFSETQRNKGNFPGRFSGRQFSNSRSEMNVSTLELGDSALYLCASSVGTAYNEQFFGPGTRLTVL.

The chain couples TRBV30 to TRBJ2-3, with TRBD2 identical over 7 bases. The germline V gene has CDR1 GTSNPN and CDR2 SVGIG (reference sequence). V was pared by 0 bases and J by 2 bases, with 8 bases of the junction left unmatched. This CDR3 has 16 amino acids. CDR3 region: CAWSVGTTAYTDTQYF. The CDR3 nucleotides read TGTGCCTGGAGTGTCGGGACTACGGCCTACACAGATACGCAGTATTTT.

The DNA of the CDR3 is TGCGCCAGCAGCTTGGTGGCGGGTTCGGGTGCTGAAGCTTTCTTT. Its translation is CASSLVAGSGAEAFF. The chain is built from TRBV5-1 and TRBJ1-1, with D unclear. Deletions cut 0 bases from V and 6 bases from J, with 15 bases between. Germline V gives CDR1 SGHRS, CDR2 YFSETQ. The CDR3 sequence is 15 residues long. Complete variable domain (other parts from reference TRBV5-1 and TRBJ1-1): KAGVTQTPRYLIKTRGQQVTLSCSPISGHRSVSWYQQTPGQGLQFLFEYFSETQRNKGNFPGRFSGRQFSNSRSEMNVSTLELGDSALYLCASSLVAGSGAEAFFGQGTRLTVV.

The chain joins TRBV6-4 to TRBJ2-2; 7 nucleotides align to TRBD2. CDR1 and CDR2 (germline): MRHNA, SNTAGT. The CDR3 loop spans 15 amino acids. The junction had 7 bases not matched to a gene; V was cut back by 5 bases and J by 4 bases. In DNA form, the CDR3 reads TGTGCCAGCAGTCCGACTAGCCGGGTCACCGGGGAGCTGTTTTTT. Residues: CASSPTSRVTGELFF.

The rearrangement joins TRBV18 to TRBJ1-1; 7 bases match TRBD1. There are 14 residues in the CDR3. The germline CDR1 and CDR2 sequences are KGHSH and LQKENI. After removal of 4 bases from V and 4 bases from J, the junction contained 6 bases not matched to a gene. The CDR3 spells CASSQRGTATEAFF. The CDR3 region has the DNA TGTGCCAGCTCACAACGCGGGACAGCCACTGAAGCTTTCTTT.

The CDR3 nucleotides read TGTGCCAGCTCATCAGGCACAGGGGAGGCTTTTTTGAGCTATGGCTACACCTTC. Amino acid sequence: CASSSGTGEAFLSYGYTF. This rearrangement joins TRBV18 to TRBJ1-2, with 7 bases aligning to TRBD1. The germline V gene has CDR1 KGHSH and CDR2 LQKENI. The V segment lost 5 bases and the J segment 4 bases; nucleotides outside the gene matches: 19. The CDR3 runs 18 residues. The variable domain in full, completed from reference TRBV18 and TRBJ1-2, reads NAGVMQNPRHLVRRRGQEARLRCSPMKGHSHVYWYRQLPEEGLKFMVYLQKENIIDESGMPKERFSAEFPKEGPSILRIQQVVRGDSAAYFCASSSGTGEAFLSYGYTFGSGTRLTVV.

The CDR3 DNA sequence: TGTGCCCTTTCAAGGGAGACTGAAGCTTTCTTT. Translating it yields CALSRETEAFF. V gene TRBV30 combines with J gene TRBJ1-1; D remains unclear. Trimming took off 8 bases at V and 5 bases at J, with 12 bases between the two ends. This CDR3 is 11 amino acids long. The germline gives CDR1 GTSNPN, CDR2 SVGIG (reference sequence).